These 18 T cell receptor beta chains were sequenced from one sample in a study of blood T cell repertoires in COVID-19. Libraries were prepared by immunoSEQ multiplex PCR; TCRdb keeps only in-frame clonotypes and omits some of them. The data show around 160,000 clones, 78% seen once. Material for sequencing was peripheral blood. The origin of the receptors is an elderly woman with acute or convalescent COVID-19.

On this clone itself: Other DNA sequences in the same sample also yield this CDR3. The CDR3 is CASSPGQTTEAFF. CDR3 in DNA: TGTGCCAGCTCACCAGGACAGACCACTGAAGCTTTCTTT. V is TRBV18 and J is TRBJ1-1, with D possibly TRBD1 on 6 matching bases. Trimming stripped 2 bases from V and 4 bases from J, with 8 bases between. This CDR3 is 13 amino acids long. The germline gives CDR1 KGHSH, CDR2 LQKENI.

The genes are TRBV7-9 and TRBJ2-2, with D possibly matching TRBD2 (5 bases). CDR1 is SEHNR, CDR2 FQNEAQ, per germline (reference sequence). There are 15 residues in the CDR3. V lost 5 bases and J 5 bases, leaving 15 bases between the germline ends. As DNA, the CDR3 is TGTGCCAGCAGCCGGGGAGCGTGGATTACCGGGGAGCTGTTTTTT. Its translation is CASSRGAWITGELFF. Filled out from reference TRBV7-9 and TRBJ2-2, the complete variable domain reads DTGVSQNPRHKITKRGQNVTFRCDPISEHNRLYWYRQTLGQGPEFLTYFQNEAQLEKSRLLSDRFSAERPKGSFSTLEIQRTEQGDSAMYLCASSRGAWITGELFFGEGSRLTVL.

CDR3 DNA: TGTGCCAGCACCCCCTCGACAGGGGAACAGCCCCAGCATTTT. It translates to CASTPSTGEQPQHF. This chain joins TRBV6-5 and TRBJ1-5; 8 bases map to TRBD1. This CDR3 is built from 14 residues. CDR1 and CDR2 (germline): MNHEY, SVGAGI. V shed 7 bases, J shed 7 bases, and the junction held 9 bases outside the gene matches.

V usage is TRBV27 and J usage is TRBJ1-1; D might be TRBD1 (5 bases). Trimming pared 0 bases from V and 7 bases from J, leaving 9 bases between. This CDR3 comprises 13 residues. Germline V CDR1 and CDR2: MNHEY, SMNVEV (reference sequence). CDR3 in amino acids: CASSLSKGVEAFF. CDR3 bases: TGTGCCAGCAGTTTATCGAAAGGGGTTGAAGCTTTCTTT.

This clone occurred once. CDR3 protein: CASSIDRGRGNTEAFF. CDR3 DNA: TGTGCCAGCAGCATCGACAGGGGGCGCGGGAACACTGAAGCTTTCTTT. The rearrangement uses TRBV6-6 and TRBJ1-1; 10 bases match TRBD1. Trimming took 6 bases from V and 1 from J; bases not matched to a gene: 8. CDR1 MNHNY and CDR2 SVGAGI come from the germline V gene (reference sequence). The CDR3 extends over 16 amino acids.

The chain is built from TRBV28 and TRBJ1-1; possibly TRBD1 for D (5 bases). This CDR3 spans 13 amino acids. V was shortened by 10 bases and J by 0 bases, with 12 bases between the two germline ends. Germline CDR1 is MDHEN and CDR2 is SYDVKM. CDR3 nucleotide sequence: TGTGCCACCTACAGGTCCATGAACACTGAAGCTTTCTTT. This gives the protein CATYRSMNTEAFF.

V usage is TRBV2 and J usage is TRBJ2-7; 8 nucleotides match TRBD1. V gave up 7 bases and J gave up 2 bases; unmatched junction bases: 1. Germline CDR1 and CDR2: SNHLY and FYNNEI. The length of the CDR3 is 12 residues. The CDR3 loop is CASKQGAYEQYF. CDR3 bases: TGTGCCAGCAAACAGGGGGCCTACGAGCAGTACTTC.

The V call is TRBV18, the J call TRBJ1-1; 8 nucleotides align to TRBD1. The J segment lost 6 bases and the V segment lost 7 bases, leaving 10 bases of the junction unmatched. The CDR3 is 14 residues long. Germline lookup yields CDR1 KGHSH and CDR2 LQKENI. The CDR3 coding sequence is TGTGCCAGCTTACAGGGGGTTGCGGACCCTGAAGCTTTCTTT. It is translated as CASLQGVADPEAFF.

The rearrangement joins TRBV28 to TRBJ1-5; no clear D gene. Trimming took off 3 bases at V and 5 bases at J, with 8 bases between the two ends. Germline V gene sequence: CDR1 MDHEN, CDR2 SYDVKM. CDR3 size: 13 residues. The CDR3 nucleotides read TGTGCCAGCAGTTTGGTTCGGTATCAGCCCCAGCATTTT. Protein product: CASSLVRYQPQHF.

CDR3 coding DNA: TGTGCCAGCAGCCAAGATTGGGCTCTGAACACTGAAGCTTTCTTT. This codes for CASSQDWALNTEAFF. The J gene is TRBJ1-1, the V gene TRBV14; D not resolved. Germline-derived CDR1 and CDR2 are SGHDN and FVKESK. The CDR3 covers 15 residues. Deletions cut 0 bases from V and 0 bases from J, with 8 bases between.

The chain has TRBV5-6 and TRBJ1-2; 9 positions match TRBD1. This CDR3 contains 15 residues. Germline-derived CDR1 and CDR2 are SGHDT and YYEEEE. V shed 4 bases, J shed 4 bases, and the junction held 8 bases outside the gene matches. In DNA form, the CDR3 reads TGTGCCAGCAGCCCCGGGGACAGGGAAAGCTATGGCTACACCTTC. It encodes CASSPGDRESYGYTF.

The rearrangement joins TRBV7-2 to TRBJ1-1, with D unclear. Germline-derived CDR1 and CDR2 are SGHTA and FQGNSA. V was shortened by 2 bases and J by 6 bases, with 4 bases between the two germline ends. This CDR3 contains 11 residues. The CDR3 loop reads CASSLSPEAFF. The CDR3 DNA reads TGTGCCAGCAGCTTATCTCCTGAAGCTTTCTTT.

The genes are TRBV15 and TRBJ2-7, with D perhaps TRBD1 (6 bases). The germline gives CDR1 LNHNV, CDR2 YYDKDF (reference sequence). The length of the CDR3 is 16 residues. Trimming took off 0 bases at V and 5 bases at J, with 17 bases between the two ends. The CDR3 nucleotides read TGTGCCACCAGCAGAGAAGTTGTCAGGGGAGCCCACGAGCAGTACTTC. This translates into CATSREVVRGAHEQYF.

V and J are TRBV19 and TRBJ2-3; possible D gene TRBD1, 6 bases. Trimming removed 3 bases at V and 2 bases at J, with 12 bases between. The CDR3 runs 15 residues. Germline assignment: CDR1 LNHDA and CDR2 SQIVND (reference sequence). The CDR3 spells CASSIGRGHTDTQYF. CDR3 in DNA: TGTGCCAGTAGTATCGGCAGGGGACACACAGATACGCAGTATTTT.

The genes are TRBV10-1 and TRBJ2-7, with D possibly being TRBD2 (6 bases). This CDR3 has 15 amino acids. Per germline, CDR1 WNHNN and CDR2 SYGVQD (reference sequence). The V end was cut by 2 bases, the J end by 3 bases, with 14 bases between. Here the CDR3 reads CASSEGGGDGYEQYF. The CDR3 bases are TGCGCCAGCAGTGAGGGCGGAGGGGACGGCTACGAGCAGTACTTC.

The chain employs TRBV19 and TRBJ2-7, with D possibly matching TRBD2 (5 bases). The length of the CDR3 is 14 residues. Germline V CDR1 and CDR2: LNHDA, SQIVND (reference sequence). Trimming stripped 7 bases from V and 5 bases from J, with 18 bases between. In DNA, the CDR3 is TGTGCCAGTAAAGAGAACCCCGGAGGCGACGAGCAGTACTTC. Encoded protein: CASKENPGGDEQYF. Drawing the rest from reference TRBV19 and TRBJ2-7, the complete variable domain is DGGITQSPKYLFRKEGQNVTLSCEQNLNHDAMYWYRQDPGQGLRLIYYSQIVNDFQKGDIAEGYSVSREKKESFPLTVTSAQKNPTAFYLCASKENPGGDEQYFGPGTRLTVT.

The chain carries TRBV27 and TRBJ2-7; D uncertain. V was clipped by 5 bases and J by 3 bases, with 8 bases between them. CDR1 and CDR2 (germline): MNHEY, SMNVEV (reference sequence). The CDR3 extends over 12 amino acids. CDR3 protein: CASSINSYEQYF. CDR3 DNA sequence: TGTGCCAGCAGTATCAACAGCTACGAGCAGTACTTC.

The chain joins TRBV7-8 to TRBJ2-1, with TRBD2 matching over 11 bases. V was pared by 4 bases and J by 2 bases, with 4 bases of the junction left unmatched. The length of the CDR3 is 16 residues. Germline V gene sequence: CDR1 SGHVS, CDR2 FQNEAQ. The CDR3: CASSSSGLAAYNEQFF. CDR3 coding DNA: TGTGCCAGCAGCTCCTCGGGACTAGCGGCCTACAATGAGCAGTTCTTC.